These T cell receptor beta chains were read from a single sample in a study of T cell responses to AZD1222 COVID-19 vaccine. Here immunoSEQ multiplex PCR was the method, and the copy in TCRdb shows in-frame clones only, minus some. This sample has about 120,000 clones, with around 86% found just once. The sample was peripheral blood, taken 28 days after the second AZD1222 dose. The receptors were sampled from an adult who received the AZD1222 COVID-19 vaccine. Both conserved end residues are part of each CDR3. D genes are given only for firm matches. Rows give clone size only sometimes, using once, few, many, or a class for an expanded clone.

D gene	V gene	clone size	J gene	CDR3 protein	CDR3 DNA
NA	TRBV18	NA	TRBJ1-4	CASSPFRTEEEKLFF	TGTGCCAGCTCACCATTCCGGACAGAGGAAGAAAAACTGTTTTTT
NA	TRBV30	few	TRBJ1-1	CAWSVRRASDAFF	TGTGCCTGGAGTGTACGCCGAGCCAGTGATGCTTTCTTT
NA	TRBV4-1	few	TRBJ2-5	CASSQEGASGETQYF	TGCGCCAGCAGCCAAGAAGGGGCCAGCGGAGAGACCCAGTACTTC
NA	TRBV9	NA	TRBJ1-2	CASSPTEDDFPGYTF	TGTGCCAGCAGCCCCACAGAGGACGATTTTCCGGGCTACACCTTC
NA	TRBV7-8	few	TRBJ1-2	CASSLSKDTAGYTF	TGTGCCAGCAGCTTAAGCAAGGACACGGCTGGCTACACCTTC
NA	TRBV4-2	once	TRBJ2-5	CASSQGGAGETQYF	TGTGCCAGCAGCCAAGGGGGTGCCGGAGAGACCCAGTACTTC
NA	TRBV7-8	few	TRBJ1-4	CASSTSSRDGSEKLFF	TGTGCCAGCAGCACCTCGAGCCGAGACGGCAGTGAAAAACTGTTTTTT
TRBD1	TRBV29-1	NA	TRBJ1-2	CSVKQGSGYTF	TGCAGCGTGAAACAGGGGTCCGGCTACACCTTC
NA	TRBV9	NA	TRBJ2-5	CASSVSGQETQYF	TGTGCCAGCAGCGTCTCGGGGCAAGAGACCCAGTACTTC
TRBD2	TRBV10-3	NA	TRBJ2-4	CAIGPGGSKNIQYF	TGTGCCATCGGACCCGGGGGGTCCAAAAACATTCAGTACTTC
NA	TRBV5-1	NA	TRBJ2-7	CASSLWGNEQYF	TGCGCCAGCAGCTTGTGGGGTAACGAGCAGTACTTC
NA	TRBV7-9	NA	TRBJ1-2	CASSRQVGYTF	TGTGCCAGCAGCCGACAGGTGGGCTACACCTTC
TRBD1	TRBV7-6	NA	TRBJ2-3	CASSLHRDRESDTQYF	TGTGCCAGCAGCTTGCACCGGGACAGGGAGTCTGATACGCAGTATTTT
TRBD1	TRBV18	NA	TRBJ1-2	CASTGQGGYGYTF	TGTGCCAGCACGGGACAGGGGGGATATGGCTACACCTTC
NA	TRBV11-2	NA	TRBJ2-7	CASSIGPGPAWEQYF	TGTGCCAGCAGCATAGGTCCGGGACCCGCCTGGGAGCAGTACTTC
NA	TRBV18	NA	TRBJ1-1	CASSPELLAEAFF	TGTGCCAGCTCACCTGAACTTCTAGCTGAAGCTTTCTTT
NA	TRBV6-5	NA	TRBJ1-4	CASSYSWGELFF	TGTGCCAGCAGTTACTCTTGGGGGGAACTGTTTTTT
TRBD1	TRBV5-4	few	TRBJ1-4	CASSQGGQGTEKLFF	TGTGCCAGCAGTCAAGGGGGACAGGGGACCGAAAAACTGTTTTTT
TRBD1	TRBV7-8	NA	TRBJ2-5	CASSLATGGAETQYF	TGTGCCAGCAGCTTAGCGACAGGGGGCGCTGAGACCCAGTACTTC
TRBD2	TRBV5-8	NA	TRBJ2-5	CASSLALSGGQETQYF	TGTGCCAGCAGCTTGGCTCTTAGCGGGGGGCAAGAGACCCAGTACTTC
NA	TRBV27	once	TRBJ1-6	CASSQGGVGNSPLHF	TGTGCCAGCAGCCAGGGTGGGGTGGGTAATTCACCCCTCCACTTT
TRBD1	TRBV6-5	NA	TRBJ1-6	CASSFTGQAYNSPLHF	TGTGCCAGCAGTTTTACTGGACAGGCTTATAATTCACCCCTCCACTTT
NA	TRBV19	NA	TRBJ1-5	CASVLRDSNQPQHF	TGTGCCAGTGTTCTAAGGGATAGCAATCAGCCCCAGCATTTT
NA	TRBV5-1	NA	TRBJ2-2	CASSLEKGLNTGELFF	TGCGCCAGCAGCTTAGAGAAGGGGCTTAACACCGGGGAGCTGTTTTTT
TRBD2	TRBV7-2	NA	TRBJ2-7	CASSTPSGYYEQYF	TGTGCCAGCAGCACCCCTAGCGGCTACTACGAGCAGTACTTC
NA	TRBV7-2	NA	TRBJ1-6	CASSLGWWRQANSPLHF	TGTGCCAGCAGCTTAGGGTGGTGGAGACAGGCTAATTCACCCCTCCACTTT
TRBD1	TRBV7-9	NA	TRBJ1-4	CASRHGQGTNEKLFF	TGTGCCAGCAGACACGGACAGGGAACTAATGAAAAACTGTTTTTT
NA	TRBV18	NA	TRBJ1-1	CASSQTGSGAEAFF	TGTGCCAGCTCACAAACAGGGAGTGGTGCTGAAGCTTTCTTT
TRBD2	TRBV13	NA	TRBJ2-3	CASSTRGGTDTQYF	TGTGCCAGCAGCACGCGGGGGGGCACAGATACGCAGTATTTT
TRBD1	TRBV19	NA	TRBJ1-1	CASTTGQLTEAFF	TGTGCCAGTACCACGGGACAGCTCACTGAAGCTTTCTTT
TRBD1	TRBV6-2/TRBV6-3	NA	TRBJ2-1	CASSTQGVLNEQFF	TGTGCCAGCAGCACACAGGGGGTGCTCAATGAGCAGTTCTTC
NA	TRBV12-3/TRBV12-4	once	TRBJ2-7	CASSPGRYYEQYF	TGTGCCAGCAGTCCAGGACGATACTACGAGCAGTACTTC
NA	TRBV11-1	many	TRBJ1-1	CASSDLLNTEAFF	TGTGCCAGCAGCGACCTCCTGAACACTGAAGCTTTCTTT
NA	TRBV9	NA	TRBJ1-2	CASSVSPGTNYGYTF	TGTGCCAGCAGCGTATCGCCGGGGACGAACTATGGCTACACCTTC
TRBD1	TRBV13	NA	TRBJ1-2	CASSGGQNYGYTF	TGTGCCAGCAGCGGGGGACAGAACTATGGCTACACCTTC
NA	TRBV29-1	NA	TRBJ2-3	CSVREGGDTQYF	TGCAGCGTTCGGGAAGGAGGGGATACGCAGTATTTT
TRBD2	TRBV4-2	once	TRBJ2-1	CASSQDLRLAGGYNEQFF	TGTGCCAGCAGCCAAGACCTACGACTAGCGGGGGGTTACAATGAGCAGTTCTTC
NA	TRBV19	NA	TRBJ1-1	CASTKEGRPGNTEAFF	TGTGCCAGTACCAAGGAGGGACGGCCGGGGAACACTGAAGCTTTCTTT